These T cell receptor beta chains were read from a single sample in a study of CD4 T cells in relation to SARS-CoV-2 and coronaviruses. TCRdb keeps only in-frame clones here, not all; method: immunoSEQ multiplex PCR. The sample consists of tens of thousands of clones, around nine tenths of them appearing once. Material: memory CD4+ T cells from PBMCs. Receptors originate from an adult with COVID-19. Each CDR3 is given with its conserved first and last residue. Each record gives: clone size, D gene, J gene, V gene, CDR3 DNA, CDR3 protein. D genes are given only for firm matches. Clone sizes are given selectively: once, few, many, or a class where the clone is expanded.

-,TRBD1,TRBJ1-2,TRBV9,TGTGCCAGCAGCGTTAGCGGGACAGGGGTAGGCGGCTACACCTTC,CASSVSGTGVGGYTF
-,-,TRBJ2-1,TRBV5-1,TGCGCCAGCAGCTTCCACAATGAGCAGTTCTTC,CASSFHNEQFF
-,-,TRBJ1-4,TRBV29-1,TGCAGCGTTGCGGGCGTCAAGTCGTCAACTAATGAAAAACTGTTTTTT,CSVAGVKSSTNEKLFF
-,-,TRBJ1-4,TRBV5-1,TGCGCCAGCAGCTTGGCTGCCACCGGTGGGAATGAAAAACTGTTTTTT,CASSLAATGGNEKLFF
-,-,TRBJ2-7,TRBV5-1,TGCGCCAGCAGCGTCGACAGAGCCTACGAGCAGTACTTC,CASSVDRAYEQYF
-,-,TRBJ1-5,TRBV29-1,TGCAGCGTTGACTTAGGGGCCGGTCAGCCCCAGCATTTT,CSVDLGAGQPQHF
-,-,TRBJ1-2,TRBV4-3,TGCGCCAGCAGCCAAGACCAGGGGCTCTATGGCTACACCTTC,CASSQDQGLYGYTF
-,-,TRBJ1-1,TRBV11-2,TGTGCCAGCAGCTTAAGTCGGGGCAGCACTGAAGCTTTCTTT,CASSLSRGSTEAFF
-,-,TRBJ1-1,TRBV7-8,TGTGCCAGCAGCTTAGCGGGGGACTCTGAAGCTTTCTTT,CASSLAGDSEAFF
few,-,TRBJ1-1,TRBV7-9,TGTGCCAGCAGCCCCCCCTCCCCCGGGGGGGGGACTGAAGCTTTCTTT,CASSPPSPGGGTEAFF
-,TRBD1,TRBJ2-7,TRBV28,TGTGCCAGTTTGGACAGGGGGCTGGACGAGCAGTACTTC,CASLDRGLDEQYF
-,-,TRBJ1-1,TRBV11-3,TGTGCCAGCAGCCCAAGGCAGGGCACTGAAGCTTTCTTT,CASSPRQGTEAFF
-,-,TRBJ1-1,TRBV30,TGTGCCTGGAGCCTCGGGGTCGGGGGCGCGGGTGCTTTCTTT,CAWSLGVGGAGAFF
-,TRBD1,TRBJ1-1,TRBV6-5,TGTGCCAGCAGGTGGACAGGGGACACTGAAGCTTTCTTT,CASRWTGDTEAFF
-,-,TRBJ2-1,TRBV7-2,TGTGCCAGCACCGCAGCGAATTACTACAATGAGCAGTTCTTC,CASTAANYYNEQFF
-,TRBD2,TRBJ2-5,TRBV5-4,TGTGCCAGCAGCTCTCGGAGCGGGGGGGCCGAGGAGACCCAGTACTTC,CASSSRSGGAEETQYF
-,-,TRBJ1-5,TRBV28,TGTGCCAGCAGCGACAGCTATAGCAATCAGCCCCAGCATTTT,CASSDSYSNQPQHF
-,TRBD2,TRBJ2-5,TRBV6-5,TGTGCCAGCAGTTACAAATCTTTCCGTAGCGGGGGGACCCAGTACTTC,CASSYKSFRSGGTQYF
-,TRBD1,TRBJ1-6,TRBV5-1,TGCGCCAGCAGCTTTCTGGACAGGCAGTCACCCCTCCACTTT,CASSFLDRQSPLHF
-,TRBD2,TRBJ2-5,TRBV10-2,TGCGCCAGCAGTGAGGAGGGGCGGGGGAGGACCCAGTACTTC,CASSEEGRGRTQYF
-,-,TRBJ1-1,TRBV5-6,TGTGCCAGCAGCAGAAGGGGCGTTAGGGACACTGAAGCTTTCTTT,CASSRRGVRDTEAFF